One and the same sample provided the 8 T cell receptor beta chains below, sequenced in a study of cytomegalovirus exposure and HLA in healthy donors. PCR employed 60 Vbeta and 13 Jbeta primers. Generated by immunoSEQ multiplex PCR, the TCRdb table keeps only in-frame clones and is missing some. Recorded for this sample: fewer than 150,000 clones. Sequencing used PBMCs. The receptors originated from a woman aged 60-75 years in good health and CMV-seronegative.

This sequence joins TRBV11-2 and TRBJ2-1; D ambiguous. With 5 bases removed from V and 0 bases from J, the gap between germline ends came to 14 bases. The CDR3 loop spans 16 amino acids. CDR1 and CDR2 from the germline V gene are SGHAT and FQNNGV. The CDR3 nucleotides are TGTGCCAGCAGCCCCCGTGGCCGAGGCTCCTACAATGAGCAGTTCTTC. Protein sequence: CASSPRGRGSYNEQFF. The whole variable domain, filled in from reference TRBV11-2 and TRBJ2-1, reads EAGVAQSPRYKIIEKRQSVAFWCNPISGHATLYWYQQILGQGPKLLIQFQNNGVVDDSQLPKDRFSAERLKGVDSTLKIQPAKLEDSAVYLCASSPRGRGSYNEQFFGPGTRLTVL.

The genes are TRBV7-8 and TRBJ2-5; 9 bases line up with TRBD1. V dropped 5 bases and J dropped 4; count of bases not matched to a gene: 8. This CDR3 has 15 amino acids. The germline gives CDR1 SGHVS, CDR2 FQNEAQ. The CDR3 here is CASSPSVDRGETQYF. In DNA, the CDR3 is TGTGCCAGCAGCCCATCCGTGGACAGGGGAGAGACCCAGTACTTC. The full variable domain, with the rest looked up from reference TRBV7-8 and TRBJ2-5, is GAGVSQSPRYKVAKRGQDVALRCDPISGHVSLFWYQQALGQGPEFLTYFQNEAQLDKSGLPSDRFFAERPEGSVSTLKIQRTQQEDSAVYLCASSPSVDRGETQYFGPGTRLLVL.

This chain joins TRBV14 and TRBJ2-1, with 7 nucleotides matching TRBD1. V lost 0 bases to trimming and J lost 2 bases; unmatched junction nucleotides: 4. The CDR3 is 16 amino acids. Germline CDR1 is SGHDN and CDR2 is FVKESK. This chain's CDR3 is CASSQETGLPYNEQFF. The CDR3 DNA reads as TGTGCCAGCAGCCAAGAGACAGGGTTGCCCTACAATGAGCAGTTCTTC.

The rearrangement joins TRBV7-2 to TRBJ2-7; D is perhaps TRBD2 (6 bases). Germline lookup yields CDR1 SGHTA and CDR2 FQGNSA. The germline V and J ends were trimmed by 5 bases and 1 base, with 12 bases remaining between them. The length of the CDR3 is 14 residues. This chain's CDR3 is CASSNSGTSYEQYF. The CDR3 DNA reads as TGTGCCAGCAGCAATAGCGGAACTTCCTACGAGCAGTACTTC.

This chain connects TRBV28 to TRBJ1-2; D unclear. CDR3 length equals 12 residues. The V gene's germline CDR1 is MDHEN and CDR2 SYDVKM. V shed 7 bases and J shed 4 bases, with 10 bases lying between them. This CDR3 reads CASMGSLYGYTF. The CDR3 nucleotides are TGTGCCAGCATGGGCAGTCTCTATGGCTACACCTTC.

The V call is TRBV9, the J call TRBJ2-3; unclear D gene. V lost 0 bases, J lost 4 bases, and 3 bases lay in between. The CDR3 has 12 amino acids. Germline lookup yields CDR1 SGDLS and CDR2 YYNGEE. CDR3: CASSVAADTQYF. Here the CDR3 DNA reads TGTGCCAGCAGCGTAGCCGCAGATACGCAGTATTTT.

The J gene is TRBJ1-3, the V gene TRBV18, with TRBD1 as a possible D gene (6 bases). Trimming removed 5 bases at V and 0 bases at J, with 14 bases between. Germline V CDR1 and CDR2: KGHSH, LQKENI. This CDR3 has 16 residues. CDR3 region: CASSLSQGSSGNTIYF. The CDR3 coding sequence is TGTGCCAGCTCATTAAGTCAGGGGTCCTCTGGAAACACCATATATTTT.

The chain employs TRBV7-2 and TRBJ1-4; D remains unclear. Trimming took off 0 bases at V and 8 bases at J, with 13 bases between the two ends. CDR1 and CDR2 (germline): SGHTA, FQGNSA. This CDR3 contains 15 residues. The CDR3 sequence: CASSLAPVEGEKLFF. The CDR3 DNA reads as TGTGCCAGCAGCTTAGCCCCCGTGGAGGGAGAAAAACTGTTTTTT. Combining the CDR3 with reference TRBV7-2 and TRBJ1-4 gives the whole variable domain GAGVSQSPSNKVTEKGKDVELRCDPISGHTALYWYRQSLGQGLEFLIYFQGNSAPDKSGLPSDRFSAERTGGSVSTLTIQRTQQEDSAVYLCASSLAPVEGEKLFFGSGTQLSVL.